This section outlines one TCR beta chain sequence together with its context. As yet, its antigen is unknown. Making use of molecular barcodes, quantitative 5'-RACE generated TCR beta libraries. TCRdb ran MiXCR on the 5' RACE reads and lists one entry per CDR3 protein. Seen here are around 770,000 distinct CDR3 sequences, around 20% observed once, and the top ten hold around a fifth. This sample was taken from a study of CD8 T cells in ankylosing spondylitis. Broader study findings: Ankylosing spondylitis blood appeared to be characterized by a TCR beta motif of roughly eight highly homologous variants. According to the report, clones linked to the disease were significantly enriched in matched synovial fluid samples taken from ankylosing spondylitis patients.

CDR1 and CDR2 (germline): SQVTM, ANQGSEA. This CDR3 has 14 amino acids. V dropped 5 bases and J dropped 7; count of bases not matched to a gene: 12. The sequenced material came from blood, either unsorted or a sorted T cell fraction (not recorded which). The TCR comes from a male donor with ankylosing spondylitis. The chain carries TRBV29-1 and TRBJ1-1; TRBD1 aligns across 8 bases. This CDR3 is CSVPSDRDGSEAFF. The CDR3 nucleotides are TGCAGCGTTCCCTCGGACAGGGATGGCAGTGAAGCTTTCTTT. Complete variable domain (other parts from reference TRBV29-1 and TRBJ1-1): SAVISQKPSRDICQRGTSLTIQCQVDSQVTMMFWYRQQPGQSLTLIATANQGSEATYESGFVIDKFPISRPNLTFSTLTVSNMSPEDSSIYLCSVPSDRDGSEAFFGQGTRLTVV.